The T cell receptor beta chain described here comes from a study of cytomegalovirus exposure and HLA in healthy donors. The PCR had 60 Vbeta and 13 Jbeta primers. Sequencing used immunoSEQ multiplex PCR; TCRdb keeps in-frame clones, though not all of them. The repertoire has some 120,000 clones, about 16% of them found once; the top ten carry roughly 2%. Sequenced material: PBMCs. The sequence derives from a woman aged 18-29 years in good health and CMV-seronegative.

CDR3 sequence: CASKLRYFAGSTGELFF. The CDR3 DNA sequence: TGTGCCAGCAAGCTTAGATATTTTGCCGGGAGCACCGGGGAGCTGTTTTTT. The rearrangement uses TRBV11-2 and TRBJ2-2, with D tentatively TRBD2 (6 bases). This CDR3 is built from 17 residues. Trimming removed 7 bases from V and 4 bases from J, with 22 bases in between. Germline V gives CDR1 SGHAT, CDR2 FQNNGV.